Described below is a single TCR beta chain sequence and its context. The antigen is unknown. This CDR3 has 15 residues. Trimming at V came to 4 bases and at J to 3 bases, leaving 8 bases not matched to a gene. CDR1 and CDR2 from the germline V gene are MDHEN and SYDVKM. This record belongs to a study of radiation and T cells in renal cell carcinoma. On the study more broadly: Nephrectomy followed 15 Gy stereotactic body radiation by 4 weeks.

Study observations and caveats: Pretreatment tumor biopsies were lacking, so baseline clonotypes are unknown. From baseline, blood top tumor clonotypes peaked at 2 weeks post-radiation.

This table comes from immunoSEQ multiplex PCR, and its TCRdb copy is limited to in-frame clones, with some not included. The data contain 85,000 to 100,000 clones, about 88% of them singletons. The time point here: baseline pretreatment blood. Treatment defined: 15 Gy SBRT to primary tumor, nephrectomy 4 weeks later. Source: blood, taken from a patient whose treatment included radiotherapy and nephrectomy. The TCR comes from a man over 45 with renal cell carcinoma. The chain links TRBV28 to TRBJ1-1, with TRBD1 matching over 7 bases. The CDR3 sequence: CASSSSRGRDTEAFF. CDR3 bases: TGTGCCAGCAGTTCATCTAGGGGGCGCGACACTGAAGCTTTCTTT. Drawing the rest from reference TRBV28 and TRBJ1-1, the complete variable domain is DVKVTQSSRYLVKRTGEKVFLECVQDMDHENMFWYRQDPGLGLRLIYFSYDVKMKEKGDIPEGYSVSREKKERFSLILESASTNQTSMYLCASSSSRGRDTEAFFGQGTRLTVV.